One and the same sample provided the 2 T cell receptor beta chains below, sequenced in a study of T cells after yellow fever vaccination. TCRdb used MiXCR to reprocess the 5' RACE reads, holding one entry per CDR3 protein. Of under 500,000 distinct CDR3 sequences in the sample, about 19% were seen once. Sequenced here: PBMCs, sampled before the yellow fever booster vaccination. These TCRs come from a young man who received the YFV17D yellow fever vaccine.

In this sample, this clonotype turned up a few times. The chain recombines TRBV6-5 with TRBJ1-2; 10 bases line up with TRBD1. The germline gives CDR1 MNHEY, CDR2 SVGAGI. V lost 0 bases, J lost 2 bases, and 9 bases stayed unmatched. This CDR3 has 18 residues. In DNA form, the CDR3 reads TGTGCCAGCAGTTACTCGATCGACAGGGGGCGCGGGAACTATGGCTACACCTTC. As protein: CASSYSIDRGRGNYGYTF.

This clonotype occurred a few times. The chain links TRBV5-1 to TRBJ2-2; D is perhaps TRBD2 (6 bases). The V gene's germline CDR1 is SGHRS and CDR2 YFSETQ. Between the trimmed V and J ends, which lost 6 bases and 4 bases, there was a span of 16 bases. This CDR3 is built from 15 residues. The CDR3 loop reads CASTRFQGGTGELFF. CDR3 DNA: TGCGCCAGCACCCGTTTCCAGGGAGGCACCGGGGAGCTGTTTTTT.